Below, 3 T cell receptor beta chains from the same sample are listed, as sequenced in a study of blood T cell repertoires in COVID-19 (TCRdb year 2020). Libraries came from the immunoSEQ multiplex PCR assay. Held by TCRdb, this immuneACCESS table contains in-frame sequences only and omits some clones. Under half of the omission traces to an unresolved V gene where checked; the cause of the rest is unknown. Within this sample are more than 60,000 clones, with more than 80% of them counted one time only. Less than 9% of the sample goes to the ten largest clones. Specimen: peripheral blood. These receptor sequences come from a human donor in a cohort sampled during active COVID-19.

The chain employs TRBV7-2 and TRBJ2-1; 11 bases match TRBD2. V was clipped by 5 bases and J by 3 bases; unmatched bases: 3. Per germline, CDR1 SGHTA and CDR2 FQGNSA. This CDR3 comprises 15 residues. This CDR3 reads CASSLSGGVYNEQFF. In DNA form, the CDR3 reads TGTGCCAGCAGCCTTAGCGGGGGGGTCTACAATGAGCAGTTCTTC.

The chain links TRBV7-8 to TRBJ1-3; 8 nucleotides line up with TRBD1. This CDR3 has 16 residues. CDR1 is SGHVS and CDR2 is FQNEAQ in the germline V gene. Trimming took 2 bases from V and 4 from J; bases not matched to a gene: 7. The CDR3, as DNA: TGTGCCAGCAGCTTACAAGGGACAGGCTTGGGAAACACCATATATTTT. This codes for CASSLQGTGLGNTIYF.

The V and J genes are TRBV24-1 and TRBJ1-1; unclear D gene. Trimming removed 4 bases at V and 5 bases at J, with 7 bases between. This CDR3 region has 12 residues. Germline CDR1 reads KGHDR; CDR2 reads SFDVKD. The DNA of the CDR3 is TGTGCCACCAGTGAGGCAGGTACTGAAGCTTTCTTT. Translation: CATSEAGTEAFF.